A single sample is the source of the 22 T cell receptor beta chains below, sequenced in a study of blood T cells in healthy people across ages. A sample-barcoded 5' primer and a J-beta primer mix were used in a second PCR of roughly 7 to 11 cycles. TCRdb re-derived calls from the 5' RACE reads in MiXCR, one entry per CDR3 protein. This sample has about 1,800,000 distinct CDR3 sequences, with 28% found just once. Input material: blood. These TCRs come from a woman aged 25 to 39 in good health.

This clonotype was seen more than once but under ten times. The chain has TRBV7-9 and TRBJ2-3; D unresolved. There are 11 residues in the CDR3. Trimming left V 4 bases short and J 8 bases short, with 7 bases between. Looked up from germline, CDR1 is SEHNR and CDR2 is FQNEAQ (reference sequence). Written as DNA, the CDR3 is TGTGCCAGCAGCTCCACCCCTACGCAGTATTTT. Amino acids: CASSSTPTQYF. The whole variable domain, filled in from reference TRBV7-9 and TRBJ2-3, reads DTGVSQNPRHKITKRGQNVTFRCDPISEHNRLYWYRQTLGQGPEFLTYFQNEAQLEKSRLLSDRFSAERPKGSFSTLEIQRTEQGDSAMYLCASSSTPTQYFGPGTRLTVL.

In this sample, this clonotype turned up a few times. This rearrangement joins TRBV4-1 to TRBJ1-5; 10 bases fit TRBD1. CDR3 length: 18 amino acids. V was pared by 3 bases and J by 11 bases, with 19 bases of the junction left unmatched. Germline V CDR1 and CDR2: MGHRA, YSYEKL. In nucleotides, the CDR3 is TGCGCCAGCAGCCAGCTCGACTACCGGACAGGGGGGTGGAGGGCCCAGCATTTT. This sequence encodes CASSQLDYRTGGWRAQHF.

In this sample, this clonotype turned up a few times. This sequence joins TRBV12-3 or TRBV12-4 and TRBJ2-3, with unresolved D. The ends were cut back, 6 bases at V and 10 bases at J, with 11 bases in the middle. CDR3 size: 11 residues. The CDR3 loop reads CASSLDLPQYF. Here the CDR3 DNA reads TGTGCCAGCAGCCTGGACCTTCCGCAGTATTTT.

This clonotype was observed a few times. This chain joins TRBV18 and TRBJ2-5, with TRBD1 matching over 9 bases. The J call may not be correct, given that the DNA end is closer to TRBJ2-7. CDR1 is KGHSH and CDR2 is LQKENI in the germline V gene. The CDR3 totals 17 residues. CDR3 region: CASSPGTGTYTLVEQYF. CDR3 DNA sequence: TGTGCCAGCTCACCTGGGACAGGGACCTATACGTTGGTCGAGCAGTACTTC.

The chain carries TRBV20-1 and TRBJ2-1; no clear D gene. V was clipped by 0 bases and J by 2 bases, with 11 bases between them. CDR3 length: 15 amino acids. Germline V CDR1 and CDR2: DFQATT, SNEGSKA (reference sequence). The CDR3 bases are TGCAGTGCTAGAGATATACAGCGTACCTACAATGAGCAGTTCTTC. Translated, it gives CSARDIQRTYNEQFF.

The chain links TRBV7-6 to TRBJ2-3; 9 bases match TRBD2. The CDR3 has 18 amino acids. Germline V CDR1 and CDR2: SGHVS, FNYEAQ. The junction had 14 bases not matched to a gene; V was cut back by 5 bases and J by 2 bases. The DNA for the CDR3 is TGTGCCAGCAGCCCGGCCCTCCCGCTAGCGGGATACACAGATACGCAGTATTTT. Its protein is CASSPALPLAGYTDTQYF.

This CDR3 is CASSEDRARTYNEQFF. As DNA, the CDR3 is TGTGCCAGCAGTGAAGACAGGGCCCGTACCTACAATGAGCAGTTCTTC. The genes are TRBV6-1 and TRBJ2-1; maybe TRBD1 (6 bases). The V end lost 1 base, the J end lost 2 bases, and 12 bases lay between the germline ends. The CDR3 has 16 residues. The germline gives CDR1 MNHNS, CDR2 SASEGT.

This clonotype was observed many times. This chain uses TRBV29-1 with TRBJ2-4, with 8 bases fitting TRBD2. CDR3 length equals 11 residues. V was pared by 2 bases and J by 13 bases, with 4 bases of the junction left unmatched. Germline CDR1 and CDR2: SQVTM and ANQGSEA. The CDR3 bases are TGCAGCGTTGAAAGGCGGGGGGAGCAGTACTTC. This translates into CSVERRGEQYF.

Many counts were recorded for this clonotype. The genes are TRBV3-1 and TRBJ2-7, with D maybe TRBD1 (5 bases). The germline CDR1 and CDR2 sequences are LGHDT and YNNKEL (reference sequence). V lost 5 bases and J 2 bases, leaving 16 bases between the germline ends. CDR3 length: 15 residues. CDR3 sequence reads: CASSWGGGLTYEQYF. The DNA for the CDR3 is TGTGCCAGCAGCTGGGGCGGCGGATTAACCTACGAGCAGTACTTC.

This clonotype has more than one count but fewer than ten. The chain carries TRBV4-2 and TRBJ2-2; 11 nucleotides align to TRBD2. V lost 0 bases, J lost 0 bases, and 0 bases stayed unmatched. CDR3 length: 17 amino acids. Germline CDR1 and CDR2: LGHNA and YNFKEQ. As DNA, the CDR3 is TGTGCCAGCAGCCAAGAACTAGCGGGGGCGAACACCGGGGAGCTGTTTTTT. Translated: CASSQELAGANTGELFF.

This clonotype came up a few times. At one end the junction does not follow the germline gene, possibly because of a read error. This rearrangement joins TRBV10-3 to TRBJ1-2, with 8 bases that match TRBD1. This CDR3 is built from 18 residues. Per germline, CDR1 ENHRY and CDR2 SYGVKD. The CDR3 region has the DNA TGTGCCATCAGTGAGACCCCGGGACAGGCTAGATTTAACTATGGCTGCACCTTC. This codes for CAISETPGQARFNYGCTF.

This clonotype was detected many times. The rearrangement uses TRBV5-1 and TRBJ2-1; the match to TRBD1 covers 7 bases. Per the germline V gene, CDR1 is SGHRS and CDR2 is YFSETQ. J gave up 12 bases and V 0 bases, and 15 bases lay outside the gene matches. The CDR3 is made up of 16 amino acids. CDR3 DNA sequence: TGCGCCAGCAGCTTGGATCCGGGACAGCCTAAAGATCGGCAGTTCTTC. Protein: CASSLDPGQPKDRQFF.

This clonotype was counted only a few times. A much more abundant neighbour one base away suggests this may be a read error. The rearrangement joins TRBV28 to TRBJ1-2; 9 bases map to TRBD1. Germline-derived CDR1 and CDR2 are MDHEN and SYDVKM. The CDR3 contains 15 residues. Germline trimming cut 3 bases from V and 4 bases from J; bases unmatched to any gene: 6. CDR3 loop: CASSFQDRGRYGYTF. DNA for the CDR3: TGTGCCAGCAGTTTTCAGGACAGGGGACGCTATGGCTACACCTTC.

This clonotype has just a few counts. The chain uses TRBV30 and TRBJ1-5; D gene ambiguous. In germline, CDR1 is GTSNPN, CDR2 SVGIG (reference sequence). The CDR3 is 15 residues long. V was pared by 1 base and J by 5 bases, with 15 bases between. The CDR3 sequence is CAWSEGGLSYQPQHF. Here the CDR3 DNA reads TGTGCCTGGAGTGAAGGTGGACTGTCCTATCAGCCCCAGCATTTT.

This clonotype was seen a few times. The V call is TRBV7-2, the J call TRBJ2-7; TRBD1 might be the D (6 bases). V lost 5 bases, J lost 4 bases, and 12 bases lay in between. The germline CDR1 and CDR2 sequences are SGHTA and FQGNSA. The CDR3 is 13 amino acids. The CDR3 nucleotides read TGTGCCAGCAGCCCCGCAGGGGAATACGAGCAGTACTTC. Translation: CASSPAGEYEQYF.

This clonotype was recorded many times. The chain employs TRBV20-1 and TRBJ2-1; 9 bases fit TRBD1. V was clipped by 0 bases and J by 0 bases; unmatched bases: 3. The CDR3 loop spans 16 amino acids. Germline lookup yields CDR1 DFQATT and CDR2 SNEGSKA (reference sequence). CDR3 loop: CSAREQGAGSYNEQFF. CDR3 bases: TGCAGTGCTAGAGAACAGGGGGCCGGCTCCTACAATGAGCAGTTCTTC.

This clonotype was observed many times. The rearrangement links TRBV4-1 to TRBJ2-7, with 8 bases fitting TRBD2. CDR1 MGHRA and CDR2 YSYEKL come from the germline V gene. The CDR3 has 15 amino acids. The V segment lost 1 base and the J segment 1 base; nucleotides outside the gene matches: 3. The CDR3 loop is CASSQGTSPSYEQYF. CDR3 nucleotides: TGCGCCAGCAGCCAAGGGACTAGCCCTTCCTACGAGCAGTACTTC.

The CDR3 DNA is TGTGCCAGCAGTTCCGGAGTAGCGGGAGGGTACGAGCAGTACTTC. This translates into CASSSGVAGGYEQYF. The chain carries TRBV12-3 or TRBV12-4 and TRBJ2-4, with 11 bases identical to TRBD2. The DNA end is a closer match to TRBJ2-7, so the J assignment may be wrong. CDR3 size: 15 residues.

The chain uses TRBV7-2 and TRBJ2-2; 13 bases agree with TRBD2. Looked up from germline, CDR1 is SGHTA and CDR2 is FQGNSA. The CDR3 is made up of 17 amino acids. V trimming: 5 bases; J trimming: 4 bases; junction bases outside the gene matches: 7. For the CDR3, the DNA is TGTGCCAGCAGCCGAATTCGACTAGCGGGAGGCACCGGGGAGCTGTTTTTT. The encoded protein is CASSRIRLAGGTGELFF.

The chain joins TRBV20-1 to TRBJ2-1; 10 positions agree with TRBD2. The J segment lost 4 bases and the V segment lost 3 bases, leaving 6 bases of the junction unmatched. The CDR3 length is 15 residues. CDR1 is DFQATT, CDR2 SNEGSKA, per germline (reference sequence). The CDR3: CSASLSSGGYNEQFF. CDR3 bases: TGCAGTGCTAGTTTGTCTAGCGGGGGATACAATGAGCAGTTCTTC.

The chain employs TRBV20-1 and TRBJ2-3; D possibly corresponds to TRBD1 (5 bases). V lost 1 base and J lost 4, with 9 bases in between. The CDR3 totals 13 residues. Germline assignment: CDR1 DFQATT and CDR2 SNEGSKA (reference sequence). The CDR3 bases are TGCAGTGCTAGAGTTAGGACATCAGATACGCAGTATTTT. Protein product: CSARVRTSDTQYF.

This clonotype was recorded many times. In nucleotides, the CDR3 is TGTGCCAGCATTTACTCCGGCCCCGGGCTTGGTGAGCAGTTCTTC. It yields the protein CASIYSGPGLGEQFF. This chain connects TRBV28 to TRBJ2-1; D ambiguous. The CDR3 runs to 15 residues. Germline CDR1 is MDHEN and CDR2 is SYDVKM. The V end lost 7 bases, the J end lost 9 bases, and 22 bases lay between the germline ends.